The clone carrying this T cell receptor beta chain was counted between two and nine times. Its antigen is currently unknown. Assay: immunoSEQ multiplex PCR; the TCRdb copy retains only in-frame clones and omits some. In the table there are about 710,000 clones, around 73% of which are singletons. The data were taken from a study of shared clonotypes between healthy human individuals. This CDR3 is 14 amino acids long. CDR1 and CDR2 from the germline V gene are SEHNR and FQNEAQ (reference sequence). V lost 3 bases, J lost 2 bases, and 3 bases stayed unmatched. Study-level results: Relative to their counterparts shared across all four donors, non-shared clonotypes exhibited diminished generation probabilities. It was only blood that was sampled, and tissue repertoires likely differ. As a rule, naive subsets had a larger estimated richness than memory subsets.

Study donors comprised healthy, HIV-negative adults devoid of recent acute infection or vaccination. The sequencing sample was made of memory CD4+ T cells sorted from blood. Documented subset: CD45RA-negative fraction. This chain joins TRBV7-9 and TRBJ1-2; 7 bases fit TRBD1. This TCR was recovered from a woman between 25 and 40 years old in good health. The CDR3 nucleotides read TGTGCCAGCAGCTTCGGGACAGTCAACTATGGCTACACCTTC. Amino acids: CASSFGTVNYGYTF.